This TCR beta chain is from a study of T cell repertoires in cytomegalovirus infection. The CDR3 spans 15 residues. Per germline, CDR1 SGHAT and CDR2 FQNNGV. Trimming stripped 1 base from V and 3 bases from J, with 10 bases between. TCRdb processed the reads anew with MiXCR; each CDR3 protein has one entry. The sample lists some 160,000 distinct CDR3 sequences, 15% to 20% seen once, with approximately 18% in the top ten. This clonotype is a singleton in its sample. The chain has TRBV11-2 and TRBJ2-1; TRBD2 is a possible D gene (6 bases). This receptor was identified in a human donor in good health (CMV status not recorded). Some clones in this sample may be carry-over from other donors' samples. The sequenced sample consisted of CD8+ T cells from PBMCs. The CDR3 DNA follows: TGTGCCAGCAGCTTAGCTCCCGGGGGCTACAATGAGCAGTTCTTC. Translated: CASSLAPGGYNEQFF.